The 12 T cell receptor beta chains in this list originate from one sample, sequenced in a study of post-analysis software for immune sequencing data. These receptors have no identified antigens. Each TCR beta cDNA library carried unique molecular identifiers. Each CDR3 protein gets one entry after TCRdb re-called the PCR reads with MiXCR. The data show roughly 800,000 distinct CDR3 sequences, 53% seen once. Broader study findings: Four or five TRBV segments were more frequent in patients than controls; TRBV5-6, TRBV5-1 and TRBV20-1 belonged to this group.

Sequencing was performed on blood. These receptors all come from a girl under 18 with multiple sclerosis.

The genes are TRBV5-1 and TRBJ2-5; 7 nucleotides match TRBD1. The end of the DNA aligns better with TRBJ2-7, so the J call may be wrong. The germline V gene encodes CDR1 SGHRS and CDR2 YFSETQ. This CDR3 spans 15 amino acids. The CDR3 region is CASSLSPTGVHEQYF. The CDR3 DNA is TGCGCCAGCAGCTTGAGCCCCACAGGGGTCCACGAGCAGTACTTC.

This chain connects TRBV5-6 to TRBJ2-3, with TRBD2 identical over 7 bases. Trimming took 0 bases from V and 14 from J; bases not matched to a gene: 12. The CDR3 runs to 14 residues. Germline values: CDR1 SGHDT, CDR2 YYEEEE. The CDR3 spells CASSLAASGARSYF. The CDR3 DNA is TGTGCCAGCAGCTTGGCGGCTAGCGGAGCGAGGTCGTATTTT.

This clonotype turned up a few times. This sequence joins TRBV18 and TRBJ1-2; 11 bases match TRBD1. Germline CDR1 is KGHSH and CDR2 is LQKENI. There are 15 residues in the CDR3. Losses at the gene ends were 3 bases for V and 6 bases for J; bases not matched to a gene: 6. CDR3 sequence reads: CASSPWTGGADGYTF. The CDR3 nucleotides are TGTGCCAGCTCACCCTGGACAGGGGGCGCAGATGGCTACACCTTC.

This chain uses TRBV2 with TRBJ1-1; the D gene is possibly TRBD1 (5 bases). Germline CDR1 SNHLY, CDR2 FYNNEI. Trimming cost V 6 bases and J 1 base, with 9 bases left between them. The CDR3 length is 13 residues. CDR3 residues: CASRAGRNTEAFF. The DNA of the CDR3 is TGTGCCAGCAGGGCAGGGAGGAACACTGAAGCTTTCTTT.

The genes are TRBV29-1 and TRBJ2-7, with D possibly matching TRBD1 (5 bases). The CDR3 has 11 residues. Germline lookup yields CDR1 SQVTM and CDR2 ANQGSEA. The V and J ends lost 6 bases and 3 bases respectively, with 9 bases between them. The CDR3 sequence is CSVQADYEQYF. The CDR3 DNA reads TGCAGCGTACAGGCGGACTACGAGCAGTACTTC.

This clonotype was observed a single time. This chain joins TRBV20-1 and TRBJ2-7; no clear D. The CDR3 is made up of 16 amino acids. Per germline, CDR1 DFQATT and CDR2 SNEGSKA (reference sequence). V gave up 1 base and J gave up 0 bases, with 16 bases separating them. The CDR3 reads CSARGLVLLGSYEQYF. CDR3 nucleotides: TGCAGTGCTAGAGGTCTTGTTCTTTTAGGCTCCTACGAGCAGTACTTC.

The chain couples TRBV20-1 to TRBJ1-1, with a weak D call TRBD1 (6 bases). CDR3 length: 14 residues. Germline loops: CDR1 DFQATT, CDR2 SNEGSKA (reference sequence). V was clipped by 5 bases and J by 3 bases, with 16 bases between them. CDR3 protein: CSARLEGVHTEAFF. CDR3 sequence (DNA): TGCAGTGCTCGCCTAGAGGGGGTACACACTGAAGCTTTCTTT.

The rearrangement links TRBV7-9 to TRBJ2-7; 8 bases map to TRBD2. Losses at the gene ends were 5 bases for V and 6 bases for J; bases not matched to a gene: 21. CDR1 SEHNR and CDR2 FQNEAQ come from the germline V gene (reference sequence). CDR3 length equals 18 residues. CDR3 residues: CASSHPWVAGTGTVEQYF. The CDR3 DNA reads TGTGCCAGCAGCCACCCCTGGGTAGCGGGAACTGGAACGGTCGAGCAGTACTTC.

As DNA, the CDR3 is TGTGCCATCAAGAGGAGACAGGGTGATAATTCACCCCTCCACTTT. It specifies CAIKRRQGDNSPLHF. The chain couples TRBV10-3 to TRBJ1-6; 7 positions agree with TRBD1. The CDR3 runs to 15 residues. Germline assignment: CDR1 ENHRY and CDR2 SYGVKD. Trimming cost V 7 bases and J 5 bases; bases outside gene matches: 8.

The V gene is TRBV7-8, the J gene TRBJ2-1, with D perhaps being TRBD1 or TRBD2 (5 bases each). CDR3 length equals 17 residues. CDR1 and CDR2 from the germline V gene are SGHVS and FQNEAQ. V was pared by 3 bases and J by 6 bases, with 21 bases between. This CDR3 reads CASSFLPPGPKINEQFF. Here the CDR3 DNA reads TGTGCCAGCAGCTTCCTCCCCCCGGGACCGAAAATCAATGAGCAGTTCTTC.

The chain combines TRBV12-3 or TRBV12-4 with TRBJ1-1; D unclear. The V gene lost 3 bases and the J gene lost 7 bases, with 9 bases spanning the gap. This CDR3 has 12 amino acids. The CDR3 sequence is CASSFRRNEAFF. The DNA of the CDR3 is TGTGCCAGCAGTTTTCGGCGAAATGAAGCTTTCTTT.

The chain has TRBV20-1 and TRBJ2-3; D may be TRBD2 (5 bases). V lost 7 bases, J lost 6 bases, and 17 bases lay in between. CDR3 size: 13 residues. CDR1 DFQATT and CDR2 SNEGSKA come from the germline V gene (reference sequence). The CDR3: CSGSKRAPDTQYF. CDR3 in DNA: TGCAGTGGCAGCAAGAGGGCCCCGGATACGCAGTATTTT.